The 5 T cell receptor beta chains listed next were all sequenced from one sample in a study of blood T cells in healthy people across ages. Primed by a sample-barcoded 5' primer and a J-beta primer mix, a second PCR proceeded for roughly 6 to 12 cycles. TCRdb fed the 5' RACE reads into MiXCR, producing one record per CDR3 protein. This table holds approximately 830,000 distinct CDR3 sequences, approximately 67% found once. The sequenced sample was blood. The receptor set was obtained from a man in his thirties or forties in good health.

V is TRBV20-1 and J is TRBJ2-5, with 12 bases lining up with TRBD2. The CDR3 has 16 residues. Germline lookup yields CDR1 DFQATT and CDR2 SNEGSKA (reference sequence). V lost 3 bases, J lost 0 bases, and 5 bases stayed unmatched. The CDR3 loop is CSASLTSGGHQETQYF. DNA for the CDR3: TGCAGTGCTAGTCTCACTAGCGGGGGGCACCAAGAGACCCAGTACTTC.

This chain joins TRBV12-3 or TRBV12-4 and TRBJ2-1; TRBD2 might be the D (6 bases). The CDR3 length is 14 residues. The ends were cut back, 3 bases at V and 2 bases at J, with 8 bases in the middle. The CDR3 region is CASSLEGTYNEQFF. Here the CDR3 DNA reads TGTGCCAGCAGTTTGGAGGGAACCTACAATGAGCAGTTCTTC.

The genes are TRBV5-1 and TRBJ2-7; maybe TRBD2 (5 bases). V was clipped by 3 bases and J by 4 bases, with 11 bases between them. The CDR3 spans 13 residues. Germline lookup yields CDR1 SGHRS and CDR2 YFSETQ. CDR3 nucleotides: TGCGCCAGCAGCTCGTCCCCGGGGTACGAGCAGTACTTC. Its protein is CASSSSPGYEQYF.

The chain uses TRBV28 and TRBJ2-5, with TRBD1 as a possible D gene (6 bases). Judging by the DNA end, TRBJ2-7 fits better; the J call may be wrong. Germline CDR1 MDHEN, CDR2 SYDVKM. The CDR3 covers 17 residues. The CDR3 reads CASSLLPNFQQGHEQYF. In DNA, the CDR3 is TGTGCCAGCAGTTTACTCCCGAACTTCCAACAGGGACACGAGCAGTACTTC.

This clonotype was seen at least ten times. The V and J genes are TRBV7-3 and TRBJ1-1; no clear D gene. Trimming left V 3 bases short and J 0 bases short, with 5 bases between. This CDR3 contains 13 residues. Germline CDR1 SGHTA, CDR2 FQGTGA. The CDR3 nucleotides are TGTGCCAGCAGCTTGTCAGTGAACACTGAAGCTTTCTTT. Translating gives CASSLSVNTEAFF.